These T cell receptor beta chains were read from a single sample in a study of shared clonotypes between healthy human individuals. Data came from immunoSEQ multiplex PCR; TCRdb stores just in-frame clones and leaves some out. Here the sample spans around 1.9 million clones, approximately 94% being singletons. Sequencing was carried out using naive CD8+ T cells from PBMCs. All receptors derive from a man younger than 35 in good health. Some clones in this sample may be carry-over from other donors' samples. CDR3s include the opening cysteine and the closing phenylalanine or tryptophan. The D gene is left open where the match is weak.

TRBJ2-5 - TRBV7-9 CASSPREETQYF
TRBJ2-2 - TRBV27 CASSPSGIGELFF
TRBJ2-7 - TRBV29-1 CSVPRGIDPYEQYF
TRBJ2-1 - TRBV28 CASSSPGGVNEQFF
TRBJ2-7 - TRBV5-6 CASSFSSQYEQYF
TRBJ1-5 - TRBV6-1 CASQQVDGLNWPQHF
TRBJ2-7 TRBD2 TRBV11-3 CASSPMKGGGGPDYEQYF
TRBJ1-2 - TRBV28 CASSSPFLDSGWSGYTF
TRBJ1-1 TRBD1 TRBV10-2 CASSESGQGNTEAFF
TRBJ1-2 - TRBV5-8 CASSLVGGADGYTF
TRBJ1-2 - TRBV5-8 CASSAPADLNYGYTF
TRBJ2-7 TRBD1 TRBV7-2 CASSLRGQGAYESYEQYF
TRBJ2-7 - TRBV7-3 CASSLEHYEQYF
TRBJ1-1 - TRBV7-3 CASSLGPGGDKNTEAFF
TRBJ1-1 - TRBV2 CASRASFSLNTEAFF
TRBJ1-1 - TRBV10-1 CASSESPGMNTEAFF
TRBJ2-7 - TRBV27 CASSRGPSEQYF
TRBJ1-2 - TRBV4-1 CASSQEKGNYGYTF
TRBJ2-1 - TRBV21-1 CASSTPGYAHEQFF
TRBJ2-3 - TRBV27 CASSYLAASGTDTQYF
TRBJ2-1 TRBD1 TRBV28 CASSFVPGQGWGQFF
TRBJ2-2 - TRBV18 CASLEDFQGANTGELFF
TRBJ2-5 - TRBV29-1 CSVEDREETQYF
TRBJ2-7 - TRBV15 CATSSGLGSYEQYF
TRBJ1-1 - TRBV15 CATSRDRGGNTEAFF
TRBJ1-5 - TRBV12-1 CASSLNRDRGRNQPQHF
TRBJ2-7 - TRBV28 CASSITGTPTYEQYF
TRBJ1-2 - TRBV7-9 CASSLEGLIWGYTF
TRBJ2-1 TRBD2 TRBV4-1 CASSQIGSGGYNEQFF
TRBJ2-1 TRBD2 TRBV6-4 CASSDASGNSYNEQFF
TRBJ1-1 - TRBV11-2 CASRKFDAIPEAFF
TRBJ2-7 - TRBV9 CASSSPLGEYASYEQYF
TRBJ2-5 TRBD2 TRBV6-1 CASASGRDKYF
TRBJ1-1 TRBD1 TRBV2 CASSEVDRASAFF
TRBJ2-7 - TRBV7-9 CASSLATDKTYEQYF
TRBJ2-4 - TRBV27 CASSLSSGWAKNIQYF
TRBJ2-7 - TRBV28 CASSLGQSYEQYF
TRBJ1-5 - TRBV7-9 CASSSTIRASSNQPQHF
TRBJ2-5 - TRBV6-5 CASSYYSSGRETQYF
TRBJ1-2 - TRBV19 CASSPGPWWLGYTF
TRBJ1-3 - TRBV4-3 CASSQGTGNSGNTIYF
TRBJ2-7 TRBD1 TRBV11-2 CASSRDRDYEQYF
TRBJ2-7 TRBD1 TRBV28 CASSPGTGLSYEQYF